This TCR beta chain came from a study of OX40 agonist ivuxolimab in advanced cancers. At the level of the study: Hepatocellular carcinoma, melanoma, renal cell or head and neck cancer was diagnosed in the dose-escalation patients. Therapy given before enrollment (anti-PD-1, anti-PD-L1 or anti-CTLA-4) was allowed, and under 45% had some. General study findings and limits: In general, CD8+ T cells held more expanded clones than CD4+ did, on average. By week 6 at 0.1 to 3.0 mg/kg, blood CD4+ and CD8+ T cells had expanded clonally.

The CDR3 is 18 amino acids. Germline CDR1 and CDR2: WNHNN and SYGVQD (reference sequence). The V and J ends lost 6 bases and 3 bases, in that order; junction bases with no gene match: 11. Comments on this clone: Its antigen remains unknown.

Some clones are missing from TCRdb's copy, which holds only in-frame ones; the method was immunoSEQ multiplex PCR. The sample lists just over 25,000 clones, 80% to 90% occurring once. The J gene is TRBJ1-4, the V gene TRBV10-1; 12 nucleotides line up with TRBD1. The sequence was obtained from an adult with an advanced solid tumor such as melanoma, head and neck, liver or kidney cancer. This specimen was CD4+ or CD8+ T cells sorted from blood, taken in a trial of the OX40 agonist ivuxolimab. CDR3 sequence (DNA): TGCGCCAGCAGAAACCGGGACAGGGGGCGCGAGGCTAATGAAAAACTGTTTTTT. Its protein product is CASRNRDRGREANEKLFF.